A selection of T cell receptor beta chains follows, all from one sample in a study of cytomegalovirus exposure and HLA in healthy donors. Only in-frame clones appear in the TCRdb table, and some are missing; sequencing was by immunoSEQ multiplex PCR. The repertoire shows some 40,000 clones; the top ten hold about 6%. Sequences were obtained from PBMCs. These receptors originate from a human donor in good health. The CDR3 runs from the conserved cysteine through the conserved F or W. A D gene is named only where the DNA matches it firmly.

TRBJ2-1 | TRBD1 | TRBV4-2 | TGTGCCAGCAGCCCGCCCAGGGGGACAGACGCCGACAATGAGCAGTTCTTC | CASSPPRGTDADNEQFF
TRBJ2-3 | . | TRBV11-2 | TGTGCCAGCAGCCTCCCCTCGGGGGGCGATACGCAGTATTTT | CASSLPSGGDTQYF
TRBJ2-1 | . | TRBV18 | TGTGCCAGCTCACCTGGACAGTACAATGAGCAGTTCTTC | CASSPGQYNEQFF
TRBJ2-7 | TRBD2 | TRBV28 | TGTGCCAGCAGTTCGGAGGCGGGGGTCTACGAGCAGTACTTC | CASSSEAGVYEQYF
TRBJ2-7 | . | TRBV6-1 | TGTGCCAGCAGTGCGGAAAGGGGTCCCTACGAGCAGTACTTC | CASSAERGPYEQYF
TRBJ1-2 | . | TRBV5-6 | TGTGCCAGCAGCTTGGGCCGGGACTATGGCTACACCTTC | CASSLGRDYGYTF
TRBJ1-1 | . | TRBV30 | TGTGCCTGGAGTGGCGTCGGGAACACTGAAGCTTTCTTT | CAWSGVGNTEAFF
TRBJ2-7 | . | TRBV30 | TGTGCCTGGAGTGTAGGGGCCGAGCAGTACTTC | CAWSVGAEQYF
TRBJ1-2 | TRBD1 | TRBV6-4 | TGTGCCAGCAGCGAACAGGGGGCCTATGGCTACACCTTC | CASSEQGAYGYTF
TRBJ2-4 | TRBD2 | TRBV6-1 | TGTGCCAGCAGTGGGGTGGGGGGGGCCAAAAACATTCAGTACTTC | CASSGVGGAKNIQYF
TRBJ1-5 | . | TRBV6-1 | TGTGCCAGCAGTGATGGGCGGGGGGTAGGTAATCAGCCCCAGCATTTT | CASSDGRGVGNQPQHF
TRBJ1-1 | . | TRBV11-2 | TGTGCCAGCAGCGGTCGGAGGGGTGGTGGAACTGAAGCTTTCTTT | CASSGRRGGGTEAFF
TRBJ2-1 | . | TRBV5-4 | TGTGCCAGCAGCTTTAAAGAGGACAATGAGCAGTTCTTC | CASSFKEDNEQFF
TRBJ2-3 | TRBD1 | TRBV11-2 | TGTGCCAGCAGTTATAACAGGGGCACCACAGATACGCAGTATTTT | CASSYNRGTTDTQYF
TRBJ2-4 | . | TRBV20-1 | TGCAGTGCTAGCGCGGAGATTCAGTACTTC | CSASAEIQYF
TRBJ1-1 | . | TRBV12-2 | TGTGCAAGTCACGGGACAGGGAGACACCTGAACACTGAAGCTTTCTTT | CASHGTGRHLNTEAFF
TRBJ1-1 | . | TRBV18 | TGTGCCAGCTCACCACTCGCCCCAGGATCTTCTGAAGCTTTCTTT | CASSPLAPGSSEAFF
TRBJ2-3 | . | TRBV9 | TGTGCCAGCAGCGTTGCGTACGGAGATACGCAGTATTTT | CASSVAYGDTQYF
TRBJ1-1 | . | TRBV15 | TGTGCCACCAGCAGAGGGACAGCCTCAAACACTGAAGCTTTCTTT | CATSRGTASNTEAFF
TRBJ1-5 | . | TRBV6-6 | TGTGCCAGCAGTTATAAGGGGGACACTAATCAGCCCCAGCATTTT | CASSYKGDTNQPQHF
TRBJ2-2 | TRBD1 | TRBV6-1 | TGTGCCAGCATCGGACAGGGGATGTACACCGGGGAGCTGTTTTTT | CASIGQGMYTGELFF
TRBJ1-1 | TRBD1 | TRBV19 | TGTGCCAGTAGATCACGGACAGGGGGCGACACTGAAGCTTTCTTT | CASRSRTGGDTEAFF
TRBJ2-2 | . | TRBV6-5 | TGTGCCAGCAGTCTGTGGGGGGCGAACACCGGGGAGCTGTTTTTT | CASSLWGANTGELFF
TRBJ1-5 | TRBD1 | TRBV5-5 | TGTGCCAGCAGCTTGGGACAGGGGGCGAGCAATCAGCCCCAGCATTTT | CASSLGQGASNQPQHF
TRBJ1-6 | . | TRBV9 | TGTGCCAGCAGCGTCCGGGGAAATAATTCACCCCTCCACTTT | CASSVRGNNSPLHF
TRBJ1-1 | TRBD1 | TRBV19 | TGTGCCAGTAGGCGCTGGACAGGGAACACTGAAGCTTTCTTT | CASRRWTGNTEAFF
TRBJ2-3 | TRBD1 | TRBV6-1 | TGTGCCAGCAGCCCGCTTGGTACAGGGGGCGGTACGCAGTATTTT | CASSPLGTGGGTQYF
TRBJ1-1 | . | TRBV6-5 | TGTGCCAGCAGTTACTCATTTGGAGACAGTGAAGCTTTCTTT | CASSYSFGDSEAFF
TRBJ1-4 | . | TRBV5-1 | TGCGCCAGCAGCCTCTCAGGGGCCCCAAATGAAAAACTGTTTTTT | CASSLSGAPNEKLFF
TRBJ2-1 | . | TRBV7-3 | TGTGCCAGCAGCCGGCAGGGGTTCAATGAGCAGTTCTTC | CASSRQGFNEQFF
TRBJ2-7 | . | TRBV29-1 | TGCAGCGTTCACGACCCAGGGCGGTTTAGCGAGCAGTACTTC | CSVHDPGRFSEQYF
TRBJ1-2 | TRBD1 | TRBV30 | TGTGCCTGGAGTATAACAGGGGGCGCCGGAGTCTATGGCTACACCTTC | CAWSITGGAGVYGYTF
TRBJ2-3 | TRBD2 | TRBV10-3 | TGTGCCATCAGTGAACCGACTAGCGGCACAGATACGCAGTATTTT | CAISEPTSGTDTQYF
TRBJ1-1 | . | TRBV11-1 | TGTGCCAGCACCCCTCGGGGGTTCGACACTGAAGCTTTCTTT | CASTPRGFDTEAFF